This T cell receptor (beta chain) stems from a study of lymphopenia after photon versus proton radiotherapy. Trimming removed 4 bases from V and 5 bases from J, with 9 bases in between. This CDR3 region has 13 residues. Germline V lookup: CDR1 SNHLY, CDR2 FYNNEI. Generated by immunoSEQ multiplex PCR, the TCRdb table keeps only in-frame clones and is missing some. The data show under 30,000 clones, roughly 87% seen once. Study-wide results and limits: Larger post-nadir TCR diversity loss correlated inversely with survival in deceased patients.

To note about this clone: The target antigen is unknown.

V and J are TRBV2 and TRBJ1-3; D is undetermined. This specimen consisted of peripheral blood, obtained from a patient treated with proton-based radiotherapy. This TCR came from a woman aged 55-69 years with cholangiocarcinoma. Some clones in this sample may be carry-over from other donors' samples. The CDR3 reads CASSVGLRNTIYF. The CDR3 nucleotides are TGTGCCAGCAGTGTCGGTCTACGAAACACCATATATTTT.